What follows are 12 T cell receptor beta chains derived from one specimen sequenced in a study of T-cell memory formation after mild COVID-19. TCRdb processed the 5' RACE reads anew with MiXCR; each CDR3 protein has one entry. The table lists tens of thousands of distinct CDR3 sequences, 7.3% of them singletons. Sequencing used PBMCs or a T cell subset sorted from them (not recorded which). The receptors come from a man aged 18 to 29 who had mild COVID-19 (a few samples of this study predate the infection). Cell type and time point are not known.

Only a few counts were recorded for this clonotype. This chain joins TRBV2 and TRBJ2-5; TRBD2 matches 7 bases. CDR1 and CDR2 (germline): SNHLY, FYNNEI. V shed 4 bases, J shed 3 bases, and the junction held 5 bases outside the gene matches. CDR3 length: 14 residues. The DNA for the CDR3 is TGTGCCAGCAGTGGGTGGGGGGGTAAAGAGACCCAGTACTTC. Its translation is CASSGWGGKETQYF.

The chain joins TRBV20-1 to TRBJ2-1; D not certain. The CDR3 runs to 14 residues. Trimming removed 3 bases from V and 7 bases from J, with 16 bases in between. Germline CDR1 reads DFQATT; CDR2 reads SNEGSKA (reference sequence). In DNA, the CDR3 is TGCAGTGCTAGTAGAAGGGATATTAGGAATGAGCAGTTCTTC. This translates into CSASRRDIRNEQFF.

This clonotype was counted many times. CDR3 coding DNA: TGTGCCAGCACTTCCGCGGGTCCGGGACAGGGGGCTGTTGGCTACACCTTC. Protein: CASTSAGPGQGAVGYTF. The gene calls are TRBV6-1 and TRBJ1-2; 12 bases agree with TRBD1. The CDR3 is 17 amino acids. Trimming cost V 7 bases and J 7 bases; bases outside gene matches: 16. Germline CDR1 reads MNHNS; CDR2 reads SASEGT.

This clonotype came up many times. CDR3 sequence reads: CASSLAQGAYEQYF. The CDR3, as DNA: TGCGCCAGCAGCTTGGCTCAGGGAGCCTACGAGCAGTACTTC. The chain employs TRBV5-1 and TRBJ2-7; the D call may be TRBD1 or TRBD2 (5 bases each). Germline assignment: CDR1 SGHRS and CDR2 YFSETQ. CDR3 size: 14 residues. V shed 0 bases and J shed 2 bases, with 9 bases lying between them.

The sample holds one count of this clonotype. The V gene is TRBV5-1, the J gene TRBJ2-2; D is possibly TRBD1 (5 bases). Germline CDR1 is SGHRS and CDR2 is YFSETQ. Trimming left V 1 base short and J 1 base short, with 14 bases between. The CDR3 runs 17 residues. The CDR3 reads CASSLLPLQGNTGELFF. The CDR3 DNA follows: TGCGCCAGCAGCTTGCTCCCTTTGCAGGGGAACACCGGGGAGCTGTTTTTT.

In this sample, this clonotype turned up many times. The rearrangement joins TRBV12-3 or TRBV12-4 to TRBJ2-5; 7 bases match TRBD2. With V trimmed by 6 bases and J by 4 bases, 8 bases remained unmatched. This CDR3 has 14 amino acids. The CDR3: CASSPNGGGETQYF. The CDR3 DNA reads TGTGCCAGCAGCCCGAATGGCGGGGGAGAGACCCAGTACTTC.

This clonotype was counted between two and nine times. The genes are TRBV30 and TRBJ2-3, with 12 bases matching TRBD2. Germline V gene data show CDR1 as GTSNPN and CDR2 as SVGIG (reference sequence). V gave up 3 bases and J gave up 2 bases; unmatched junction bases: 9. This CDR3 contains 17 residues. CDR3 sequence reads: CAWSPRLAGALTDTQYF. The CDR3, as DNA: TGTGCCTGGAGCCCGAGACTAGCGGGGGCCCTCACAGATACGCAGTATTTT.

This clonotype was picked up many times. The J gene is TRBJ2-1, the V gene TRBV15, with D possibly TRBD2 on 5 matching bases. Germline V gene sequence: CDR1 LNHNV, CDR2 YYDKDF (reference sequence). The CDR3 is made up of 15 amino acids. V was pared by 5 bases and J by 10 bases, with 21 bases between. CDR3 sequence: CATSLALTSLGEQFF. The DNA of the CDR3 is TGTGCCACCAGCCTAGCCTTGACATCTCTGGGGGAGCAGTTCTTC.

This clonotype was counted only a few times. The genes are TRBV7-2 and TRBJ1-4; the D gene is possibly TRBD1 (6 bases). Germline CDR1 is SGHTA and CDR2 is FQGNSA. The CDR3 covers 14 residues. The V end was cut by 3 bases, the J end by 10 bases, with 15 bases between. This chain's CDR3 is CASSFSSDRSKLFF. In DNA, the CDR3 is TGTGCCAGCAGCTTCTCTTCGGACAGATCAAAACTGTTTTTT.

This clonotype was found many times. The chain uses TRBV5-1 and TRBJ2-3; D is perhaps TRBD2 (6 bases). Germline V lookup: CDR1 SGHRS, CDR2 YFSETQ. V lost 5 bases and J 0 bases, leaving 10 bases between the germline ends. The CDR3 has 14 residues. For the CDR3, the DNA is TGCGCCAGCAGGCCCGGGACTAGCACAGATACGCAGTATTTT. Translated, it gives CASRPGTSTDTQYF.

This clonotype was observed a handful of times. The V gene is TRBV9, the J gene TRBJ2-6; maybe TRBD2 (6 bases). Germline CDR1 and CDR2: SGDLS and YYNGEE. The CDR3 is made up of 16 amino acids. V was clipped by 3 bases and J by 5 bases, with 15 bases between them. Written as DNA, the CDR3 is TGTGCCAGCAGCGCCCGGGGGTCTCTGAGGGCCAACGTCCTGACTTTC. Its protein product is CASSARGSLRANVLTF.

Written as DNA, the CDR3 is TGCAGCGTTGAAGATCAACGAGCAGATACGCAGTATTTT. Translating it yields CSVEDQRADTQYF. This chain joins TRBV29-1 and TRBJ2-3; D unclear. Trimming cost V 0 bases and J 4 bases, with 8 bases left between them. Germline lookup yields CDR1 SQVTM and CDR2 ANQGSEA. The CDR3 length is 13 residues.